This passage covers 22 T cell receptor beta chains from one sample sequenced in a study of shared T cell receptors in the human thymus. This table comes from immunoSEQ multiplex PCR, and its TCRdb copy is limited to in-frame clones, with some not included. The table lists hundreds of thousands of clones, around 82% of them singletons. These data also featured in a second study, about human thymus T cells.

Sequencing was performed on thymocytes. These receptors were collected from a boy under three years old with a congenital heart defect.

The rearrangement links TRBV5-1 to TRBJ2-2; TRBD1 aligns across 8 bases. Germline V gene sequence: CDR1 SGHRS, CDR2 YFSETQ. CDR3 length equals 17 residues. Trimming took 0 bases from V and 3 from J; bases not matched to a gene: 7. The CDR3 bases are TGCGCCAGCAGCTTGGATACGGACAGGGCCCACACCGGGGAGCTGTTTTTT. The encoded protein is CASSLDTDRAHTGELFF. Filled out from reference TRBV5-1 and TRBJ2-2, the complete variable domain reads KAGVTQTPRYLIKTRGQQVTLSCSPISGHRSVSWYQQTPGQGLQFLFEYFSETQRNKGNFPGRFSGRQFSNSRSEMNVSTLELGDSALYLCASSLDTDRAHTGELFFGEGSRLTVL.

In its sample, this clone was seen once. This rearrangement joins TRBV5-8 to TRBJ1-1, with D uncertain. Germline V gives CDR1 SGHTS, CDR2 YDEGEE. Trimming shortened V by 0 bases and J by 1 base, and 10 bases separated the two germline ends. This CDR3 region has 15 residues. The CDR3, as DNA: TGTGCCAGCAGCTTGGGTGTGGGCCCGAACACTGAAGCTTTCTTT. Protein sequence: CASSLGVGPNTEAFF.

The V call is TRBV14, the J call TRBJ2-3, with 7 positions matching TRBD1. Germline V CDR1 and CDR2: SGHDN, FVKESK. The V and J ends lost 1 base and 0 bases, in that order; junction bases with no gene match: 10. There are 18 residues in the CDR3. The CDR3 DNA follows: TGTGCCAGCAGCCAAGCCTTCGGACAGGCCCTTAGCACAGATACGCAGTATTTT. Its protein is CASSQAFGQALSTDTQYF. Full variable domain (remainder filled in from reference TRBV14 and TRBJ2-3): EAGVTQFPSHSVIEKGQTVTLRCDPISGHDNLYWYRRVMGKEIKFLLHFVKESKQDESGMPNNRFLAERTGGTYSTLKVQPAELEDSGVYFCASSQAFGQALSTDTQYFGPGTRLTVL.

CDR3 protein: CAVSQREGSEQYF. CDR3 nucleotide sequence: TGTGCCGTCTCCCAGCGGGAGGGCAGCGAGCAGTACTTC. The V and J genes are TRBV30 and TRBJ2-7, with TRBD2 matching 10 bases. Germline values: CDR1 GTSNPN, CDR2 SVGIG (reference sequence). There are 13 residues in the CDR3. The V segment lost 8 bases and the J segment 6 bases; nucleotides outside the gene matches: 10.

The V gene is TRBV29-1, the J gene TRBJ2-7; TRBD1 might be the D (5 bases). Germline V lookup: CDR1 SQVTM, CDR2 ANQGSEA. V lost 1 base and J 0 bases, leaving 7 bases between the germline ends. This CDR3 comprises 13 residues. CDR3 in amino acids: CSVEVDSSYEQYF. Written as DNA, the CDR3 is TGCAGCGTTGAAGTAGACAGCTCCTACGAGCAGTACTTC.

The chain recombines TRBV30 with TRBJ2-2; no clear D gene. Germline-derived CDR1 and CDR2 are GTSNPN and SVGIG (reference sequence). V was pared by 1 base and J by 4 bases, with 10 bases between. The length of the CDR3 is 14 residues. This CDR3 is CAWSGRVGTGELFF. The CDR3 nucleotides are TGTGCCTGGAGTGGCCGGGTTGGCACCGGGGAGCTGTTTTTT.

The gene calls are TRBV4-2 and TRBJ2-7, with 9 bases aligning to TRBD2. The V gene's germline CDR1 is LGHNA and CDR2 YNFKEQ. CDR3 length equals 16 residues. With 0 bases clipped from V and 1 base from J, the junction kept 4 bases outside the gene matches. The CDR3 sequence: CASSQDRTSDSYEQYF. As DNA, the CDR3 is TGTGCCAGCAGCCAAGATAGGACTAGCGATTCCTACGAGCAGTACTTC.

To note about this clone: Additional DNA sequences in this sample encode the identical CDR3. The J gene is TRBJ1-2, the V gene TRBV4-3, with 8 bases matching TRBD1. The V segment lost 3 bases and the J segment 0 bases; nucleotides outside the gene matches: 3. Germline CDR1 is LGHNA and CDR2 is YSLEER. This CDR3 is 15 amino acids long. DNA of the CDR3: TGCGCCAGCAGCCAGGAACAGGGGGCTAACTATGGCTACACCTTC. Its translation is CASSQEQGANYGYTF.

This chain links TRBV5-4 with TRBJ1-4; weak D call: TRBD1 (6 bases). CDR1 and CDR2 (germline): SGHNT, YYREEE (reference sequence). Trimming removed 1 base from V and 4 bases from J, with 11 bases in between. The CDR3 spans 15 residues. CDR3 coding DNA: TGTGCCAGCAGCTTGACGACAGGTAGTAATGAAAAACTGTTTTTT. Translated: CASSLTTGSNEKLFF.

CDR3 amino acids: CASSLRPLAPTYEQYF. CDR3 DNA: TGTGCCAGCAGCCTTCGGCCTCTAGCGCCCACCTACGAGCAGTACTTC. The rearrangement uses TRBV5-4 and TRBJ2-7, with a tentative D call TRBD2 (6 bases). The CDR3 is made up of 16 amino acids. Germline assignment: CDR1 SGHNT and CDR2 YYREEE (reference sequence). V was cut by 4 bases and J by 2 bases, with 19 bases left in between.

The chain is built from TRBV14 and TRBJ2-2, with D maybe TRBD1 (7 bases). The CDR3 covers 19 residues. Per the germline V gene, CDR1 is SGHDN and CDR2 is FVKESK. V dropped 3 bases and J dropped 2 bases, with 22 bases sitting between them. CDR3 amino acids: CASSHSWRGPPPNTGELFF. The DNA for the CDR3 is TGTGCCAGCAGCCATAGCTGGAGGGGGCCTCCGCCAAACACCGGGGAGCTGTTTTTT.

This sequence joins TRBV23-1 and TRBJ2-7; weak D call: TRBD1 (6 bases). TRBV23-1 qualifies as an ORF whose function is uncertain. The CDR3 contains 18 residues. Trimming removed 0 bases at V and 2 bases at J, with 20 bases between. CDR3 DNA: TGCGCCAGCAGTCAATCGAACCAGGACAGCCAAGAACCCTACGAGCAGTACTTC. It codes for CASSQSNQDSQEPYEQYF.

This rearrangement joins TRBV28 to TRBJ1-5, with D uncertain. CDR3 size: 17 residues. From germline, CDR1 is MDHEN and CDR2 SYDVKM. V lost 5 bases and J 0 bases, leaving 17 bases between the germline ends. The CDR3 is CASSTRWRRNSNQPQHF. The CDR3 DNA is TGTGCCAGCAGTACCCGGTGGAGGAGAAATAGCAATCAGCCCCAGCATTTT. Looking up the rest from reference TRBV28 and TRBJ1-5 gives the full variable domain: DVKVTQSSRYLVKRTGEKVFLECVQDMDHENMFWYRQDPGLGLRLIYFSYDVKMKEKGDIPEGYSVSREKKERFSLILESASTNQTSMYLCASSTRWRRNSNQPQHFGDGTRLSIL.

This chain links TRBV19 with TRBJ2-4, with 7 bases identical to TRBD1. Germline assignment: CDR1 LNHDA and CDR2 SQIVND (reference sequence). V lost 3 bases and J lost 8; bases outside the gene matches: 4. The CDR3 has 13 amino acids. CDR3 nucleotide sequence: TGTGCCAGTAGTATTGACAGGGATTACATTCAGTACTTC. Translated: CASSIDRDYIQYF.

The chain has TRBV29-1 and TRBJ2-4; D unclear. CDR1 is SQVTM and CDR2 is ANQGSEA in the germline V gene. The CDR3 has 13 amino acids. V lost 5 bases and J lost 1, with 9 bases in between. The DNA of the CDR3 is TGCAGCGTTAAGCCTACGGCCAAAAACATTCAGTACTTC. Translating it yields CSVKPTAKNIQYF. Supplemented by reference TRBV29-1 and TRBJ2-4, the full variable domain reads SAVISQKPSRDICQRGTSLTIQCQVDSQVTMMFWYRQQPGQSLTLIATANQGSEATYESGFVIDKFPISRPNLTFSTLTVSNMSPEDSSIYLCSVKPTAKNIQYFGAGTRLSVL.

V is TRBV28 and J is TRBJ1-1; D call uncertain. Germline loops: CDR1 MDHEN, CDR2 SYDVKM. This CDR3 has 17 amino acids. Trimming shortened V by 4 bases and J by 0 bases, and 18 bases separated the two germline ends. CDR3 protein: CASSYPLVRSMNTEAFF. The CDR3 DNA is TGTGCCAGCAGTTATCCCCTCGTGCGAAGTATGAACACTGAAGCTTTCTTT.

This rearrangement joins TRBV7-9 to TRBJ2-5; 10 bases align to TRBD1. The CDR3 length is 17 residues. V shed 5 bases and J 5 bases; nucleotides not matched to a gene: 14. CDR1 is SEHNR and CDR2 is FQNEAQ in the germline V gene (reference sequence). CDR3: CASSLGGGQGTWETQYF. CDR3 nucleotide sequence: TGTGCCAGCAGCCTCGGCGGGGGACAGGGGACTTGGGAGACCCAGTACTTC.

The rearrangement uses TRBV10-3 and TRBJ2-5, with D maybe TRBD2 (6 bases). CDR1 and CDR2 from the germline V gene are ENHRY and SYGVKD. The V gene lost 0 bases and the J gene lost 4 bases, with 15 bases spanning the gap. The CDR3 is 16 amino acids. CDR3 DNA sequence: TGTGCCATCAGTGAGTCGACTCGGGAGTGTGCAGAGACCCAGTACTTC. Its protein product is CAISESTRECAETQYF.

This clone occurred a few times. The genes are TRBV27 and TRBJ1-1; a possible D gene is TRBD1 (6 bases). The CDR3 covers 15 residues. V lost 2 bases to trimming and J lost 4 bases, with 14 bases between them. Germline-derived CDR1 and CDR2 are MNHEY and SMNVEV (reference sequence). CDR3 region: CASSLTGKETTEAFF. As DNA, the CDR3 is TGTGCCAGCAGTTTAACAGGGAAAGAGACCACTGAAGCTTTCTTT.

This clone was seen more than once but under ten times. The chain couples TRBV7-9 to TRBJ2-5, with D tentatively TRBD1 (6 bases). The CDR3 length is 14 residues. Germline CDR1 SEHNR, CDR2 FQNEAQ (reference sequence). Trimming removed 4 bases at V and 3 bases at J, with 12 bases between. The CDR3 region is CASSCRQVEETQYF. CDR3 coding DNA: TGTGCCAGCAGCTGCCGACAGGTCGAAGAGACCCAGTACTTC.

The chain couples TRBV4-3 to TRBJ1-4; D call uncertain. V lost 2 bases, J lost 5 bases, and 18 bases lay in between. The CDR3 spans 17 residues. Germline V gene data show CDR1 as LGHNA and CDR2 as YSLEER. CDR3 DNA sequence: TGCGCCAGCAGCCAATACTCCCGGCAGGTAGTAAATGAAAAACTGTTTTTT. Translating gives CASSQYSRQVVNEKLFF.

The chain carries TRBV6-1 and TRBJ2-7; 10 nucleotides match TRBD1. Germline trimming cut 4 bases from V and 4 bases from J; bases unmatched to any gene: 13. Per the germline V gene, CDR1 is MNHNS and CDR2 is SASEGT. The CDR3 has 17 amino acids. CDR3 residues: CASSVRQGAKVKYEQYF. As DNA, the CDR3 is TGTGCCAGCAGTGTACGACAGGGGGCCAAAGTTAAGTACGAGCAGTACTTC.